Listed below are T cell receptor beta chains from one sample, sequenced in a study of regulatory T cells in long-lasting Graves disease. In TCRdb, the multiplex PCR reads were re-called with MiXCR into one record per CDR3 protein. The sample holds roughly 700,000 distinct CDR3 sequences, around 32% seen once. The sequencing used peripheral blood mononuclear cells (PBMCs), collected when the disease was refractory, from a patient treated with antithyroid drugs. These TCRs come from a female donor with Graves disease. CDR3s include the opening cysteine and the closing phenylalanine or tryptophan. The D gene is left open where the match is weak. Rows give clone size only sometimes, using once, few, many, or a class for an expanded clone.

v_call: TRBV12-3/TRBV12-4; clone_size: -; d_call: -; j_call: TRBJ1-2; cdr3_nt: TGTGCCAGCAGTTTAACGGCCTATCGCTACACCTTC; cdr3_aa: CASSLTAYRYTF
v_call: TRBV14; clone_size: -; d_call: -; j_call: TRBJ1-2; cdr3_nt: TGTGCCAGCAGCCAAGTCGACAGCCTCCCCTATGGCTACACCTTC; cdr3_aa: CASSQVDSLPYGYTF
v_call: TRBV6-1; clone_size: -; d_call: -; j_call: TRBJ2-1; cdr3_nt: TGTGCCAGCAGTGCTACAGCCAGCTCCTACAATGAGCAGTTCTTC; cdr3_aa: CASSATASSYNEQFF
v_call: TRBV27; clone_size: few; d_call: TRBD2; j_call: TRBJ2-7; cdr3_nt: TGTGCCAGCAGACCGGGACTAGCTCCCCTCGAGCAGTACTTC; cdr3_aa: CASRPGLAPLEQYF
v_call: TRBV12-3/TRBV12-4; clone_size: once; d_call: -; j_call: TRBJ2-5; cdr3_nt: TGTGACAGCTCACCAAGCTACGCACCACGGGGGGAGACCCAGTACTTC; cdr3_aa: CDSSPSYAPRGETQYF
v_call: TRBV7-3; clone_size: few; d_call: -; j_call: TRBJ1-3; cdr3_nt: TGTGCCAGCAGCTGGGGCGACTTGCACACCATATATTTT; cdr3_aa: CASSWGDLHTIYF
v_call: TRBV19; clone_size: -; d_call: -; j_call: TRBJ1-5; cdr3_nt: TGTGCCAGTAGTATCGGGGGGCAGCAGCCCCAGCATTTT; cdr3_aa: CASSIGGQQPQHF
v_call: TRBV5-1; clone_size: -; d_call: -; j_call: TRBJ1-1; cdr3_nt: TGCGCCAGCAAATCCGAACGGATGAACACTGAAGCTTTCTTT; cdr3_aa: CASKSERMNTEAFF
v_call: TRBV3-1; clone_size: -; d_call: -; j_call: TRBJ1-2; cdr3_nt: TGTGCCAGCAGCCAAGATGGGTATTACTATGGCTACACCTTC; cdr3_aa: CASSQDGYYYGYTF
v_call: TRBV25-1; clone_size: -; d_call: -; j_call: TRBJ1-1; cdr3_nt: TGTGCCAGCAGTGAATTTAATACCGAAGCTTTCTTT; cdr3_aa: CASSEFNTEAFF
v_call: TRBV2; clone_size: -; d_call: TRBD1; j_call: TRBJ1-5; cdr3_nt: TGTGCCAGCAGGGCCGGACAGGGGAGTCAGCCCCAGCATTTT; cdr3_aa: CASRAGQGSQPQHF
v_call: TRBV20-1; clone_size: few; d_call: -; j_call: TRBJ2-7; cdr3_nt: TGCAGTGCTTGGGATCTCTACGAGCAGTACTTC; cdr3_aa: CSAWDLYEQYF
v_call: TRBV20-1; clone_size: -; d_call: TRBD2; j_call: TRBJ2-1; cdr3_nt: TGCAGTGCTAGATCCTTAGCGGGAGTAGTCGGAAATGAGCAGTTCTTC; cdr3_aa: CSARSLAGVVGNEQFF
v_call: TRBV6-1; clone_size: once; d_call: TRBD2; j_call: TRBJ2-2; cdr3_nt: TGTGCCAGCAGGGAGACTAGCGGGATAGGCGGGGAGCTGTTTTTT; cdr3_aa: CASRETSGIGGELFF
v_call: TRBV10-3; clone_size: -; d_call: -; j_call: TRBJ2-7; cdr3_nt: TGTGCCATCAGGGGCAGCACCTACGAGCAGTACTTC; cdr3_aa: CAIRGSTYEQYF
v_call: TRBV6-1; clone_size: -; d_call: TRBD1; j_call: TRBJ2-5; cdr3_nt: TGTGCCAGCGACAGGGGCCAAGAGACCCAGTACTTC; cdr3_aa: CASDRGQETQYF
v_call: TRBV12-5; clone_size: -; d_call: TRBD1; j_call: TRBJ1-1; cdr3_nt: TGTGCTAGTGGTTTGGTACAGGGGGGTTACACTGAAGCTTTCTTT; cdr3_aa: CASGLVQGGYTEAFF
v_call: TRBV10-3; clone_size: once; d_call: TRBD2; j_call: TRBJ2-7; cdr3_nt: TGTGCCACGACGATGGCGGGAGGGCCGGACGAGCAGTACTTC; cdr3_aa: CATTMAGGPDEQYF
v_call: TRBV12-5; clone_size: -; d_call: -; j_call: TRBJ1-2; cdr3_nt: TGTGCTAGTGGTTTGGACGCTGATCGAAGCTACACCTTC; cdr3_aa: CASGLDADRSYTF
v_call: TRBV6-2/TRBV6-3; clone_size: -; d_call: TRBD2; j_call: TRBJ2-7; cdr3_nt: TGTGCCAGCAGTTACTCGCTAGCGGGAGGGTACGAGCAGTACTTC; cdr3_aa: CASSYSLAGGYEQYF
v_call: TRBV7-9; clone_size: few; d_call: -; j_call: TRBJ2-7; cdr3_nt: TGTGCCAGCAGCTGGCGGGGAGACGAGCAGTACTTC; cdr3_aa: CASSWRGDEQYF
v_call: TRBV10-3; clone_size: -; d_call: -; j_call: TRBJ2-1; cdr3_nt: TGTGCCATCAGTGAGACACCCGGGACCAAGCTCTTCTTC; cdr3_aa: CAISETPGTKLFF
v_call: TRBV29-1; clone_size: few; d_call: -; j_call: TRBJ2-7; cdr3_nt: TGCAGCGTTGGACTACAGCCCTCCTACGAGCAGTACTTC; cdr3_aa: CSVGLQPSYEQYF
v_call: TRBV11-2; clone_size: -; d_call: TRBD2; j_call: TRBJ2-1; cdr3_nt: TGTGCCAGCAGCTCTACTAGCGGGAGGATGTATGAGCAGTTCTTC; cdr3_aa: CASSSTSGRMYEQFF
v_call: TRBV29-1; clone_size: -; d_call: -; j_call: TRBJ1-1; cdr3_nt: TGCAGCGTGGACGAGGGGGGGATCTTT; cdr3_aa: CSVDEGGIF
v_call: TRBV20-1; clone_size: -; d_call: TRBD1; j_call: TRBJ1-5; cdr3_nt: TGCAGTGCTAGAGAGCAGGGGGCTTCGGGCAATCAGCCCCAGCATTTT; cdr3_aa: CSAREQGASGNQPQHF
v_call: TRBV18; clone_size: few; d_call: -; j_call: TRBJ1-1; cdr3_nt: TGTGCCAGCTCACCATCCTGGTTCACTGAAGCTTTCTTT; cdr3_aa: CASSPSWFTEAFF
v_call: TRBV11-1; clone_size: -; d_call: TRBD1; j_call: TRBJ1-1; cdr3_nt: TGTGCCAGCAGCACGAGAAGATGGGACAGTGGGGTGAACACTGAAGCTTTCTTT; cdr3_aa: CASSTRRWDSGVNTEAFF
v_call: TRBV11-2; clone_size: -; d_call: TRBD1; j_call: TRBJ2-6; cdr3_nt: TGTGCCAGCAGGGGGGGGACCGGGACAGGGCCAACTGGGGCCAACGTCCTGACTTTC; cdr3_aa: CASRGGTGTGPTGANVLTF
v_call: TRBV10-2; clone_size: -; d_call: TRBD2; j_call: TRBJ2-4; cdr3_nt: TGCGCCAGCAGTGATAGCGGGAGGGCCAAAAACATTCAGTACTTC; cdr3_aa: CASSDSGRAKNIQYF
v_call: TRBV2; clone_size: many; d_call: -; j_call: TRBJ1-4; cdr3_nt: TGTGCCAGCAGTCCCCTGGACCCGGGAAGGGAAAAACTGTTTTTT; cdr3_aa: CASSPLDPGREKLFF
v_call: TRBV18; clone_size: few; d_call: -; j_call: TRBJ1-1; cdr3_nt: TGTGCCAGCTCACTTTCGACAGGACCAACTGAAGCTTTCTTT; cdr3_aa: CASSLSTGPTEAFF
v_call: TRBV5-1; clone_size: -; d_call: -; j_call: TRBJ2-7; cdr3_nt: TGCGCCAGCAGCTTGGAGCCAGGGGCCTCCTACGAGCAGTACTTC; cdr3_aa: CASSLEPGASYEQYF
v_call: TRBV28; clone_size: few; d_call: -; j_call: TRBJ1-2; cdr3_nt: TGTGCCAGCAGTCCCCCACAGCTCCTTTATGGCTACACCTTC; cdr3_aa: CASSPPQLLYGYTF
v_call: TRBV3-1; clone_size: -; d_call: -; j_call: TRBJ2-5; cdr3_nt: TGTGCCAGCAGCCAAGACCCAACGGGGGCGGGAGTACGTGAGACCCAGTACTTC; cdr3_aa: CASSQDPTGAGVRETQYF
v_call: TRBV5-1; clone_size: -; d_call: -; j_call: TRBJ1-6; cdr3_nt: TGCGCCAGCAGCTTGGCAGGGGCTCTTTATTCACCCCTCCACTTT; cdr3_aa: CASSLAGALYSPLHF
v_call: TRBV20-1; clone_size: few; d_call: TRBD1; j_call: TRBJ2-7; cdr3_nt: TGCAGTGCTCTTGCCGGGACAGGGGGCCACGAGCAGTACTTC; cdr3_aa: CSALAGTGGHEQYF
v_call: TRBV28; clone_size: few; d_call: -; j_call: TRBJ1-5; cdr3_nt: TGTGCCAGCAGTTTAGACGTGAGGGAGCCCCAGCATTTT; cdr3_aa: CASSLDVREPQHF
v_call: TRBV10-2; clone_size: many; d_call: -; j_call: TRBJ1-5; cdr3_nt: TGCGCCAGCAGTGCGGGTAATCAGCCCCAGCATTTT; cdr3_aa: CASSAGNQPQHF
v_call: TRBV29-1; clone_size: -; d_call: -; j_call: TRBJ1-4; cdr3_nt: TGCAGCGTTGGGACAACTCGGGGGGAGGAAAAACTGTTTTTT; cdr3_aa: CSVGTTRGEEKLFF
v_call: TRBV7-2; clone_size: -; d_call: TRBD1; j_call: TRBJ1-4; cdr3_nt: TGTGCCAGCAGCCGACAGGGATCCCTGGCGAGGGAAAAACTGTTTTTT; cdr3_aa: CASSRQGSLAREKLFF
v_call: TRBV2; clone_size: few; d_call: -; j_call: TRBJ2-2; cdr3_nt: TGTGCCAGCAGTGTGGACTGGCAAGTTAACACCGGGGAGCTGTTTTTT; cdr3_aa: CASSVDWQVNTGELFF
v_call: TRBV12-3/TRBV12-4; clone_size: many; d_call: -; j_call: TRBJ1-1; cdr3_nt: TGTGCCAGCAGTTCCCGCAGGCAGCTGAACACTGAAGCTTTCTTT; cdr3_aa: CASSSRRQLNTEAFF
v_call: TRBV19; clone_size: -; d_call: -; j_call: TRBJ1-1; cdr3_nt: TGTGCCAGTACCCTGGCGGGGGACACTGAAGCTTTCTTT; cdr3_aa: CASTLAGDTEAFF
v_call: TRBV20-1; clone_size: many; d_call: -; j_call: TRBJ2-7; cdr3_nt: TGCAGTGCCCACGGGAAGGGCCCCTACGAGCAGTACTTC; cdr3_aa: CSAHGKGPYEQYF
v_call: TRBV7-9; clone_size: few; d_call: TRBD1; j_call: TRBJ2-6; cdr3_nt: TGTGCCAGCAGCTTACCTTCCGGGACAGGGACCGGGGCCAACGTCCTGACTTTC; cdr3_aa: CASSLPSGTGTGANVLTF
v_call: TRBV5-4; clone_size: -; d_call: TRBD1; j_call: TRBJ1-1; cdr3_nt: TGTGCCAGCAGCCCCGCAGGGGGACGGATGAACACTGAAGCTTTCTTT; cdr3_aa: CASSPAGGRMNTEAFF
v_call: TRBV30; clone_size: few; d_call: -; j_call: TRBJ1-6; cdr3_nt: TGTGCCTGGAGTGGAGGTAATTCACCCCTCCACTTT; cdr3_aa: CAWSGGNSPLHF
v_call: TRBV5-1; clone_size: once; d_call: -; j_call: TRBJ1-1; cdr3_nt: TGCGCCAGCAGCTTGGGCCAGAAATTTGAAGCTTTCTTT; cdr3_aa: CASSLGQKFEAFF
v_call: TRBV12-3/TRBV12-4; clone_size: -; d_call: -; j_call: TRBJ2-7; cdr3_nt: TGTGCCAGCAGTTCCCAGTCAGTCTACGAGCAGTACTTC; cdr3_aa: CASSSQSVYEQYF
v_call: TRBV20-1; clone_size: -; d_call: -; j_call: TRBJ2-5; cdr3_nt: TGCAGTGCCCGTTGGCGGCTCAAAGAGACCCAGTACTTC; cdr3_aa: CSARWRLKETQYF
v_call: TRBV27; clone_size: -; d_call: TRBD1; j_call: TRBJ1-1; cdr3_nt: TGTGCCAGCAGTTTTTACACAGGGGGCACTGAAGCTTTCTTT; cdr3_aa: CASSFYTGGTEAFF
v_call: TRBV6-1; clone_size: -; d_call: -; j_call: TRBJ1-1; cdr3_nt: TGTGCCAGCAGTCCGGCAGTGACGAACACTGAAGCTTTCTTT; cdr3_aa: CASSPAVTNTEAFF
v_call: TRBV6-5; clone_size: few; d_call: -; j_call: TRBJ2-1; cdr3_nt: TGTGCCAGCAGTTACGCGGGAACGAACAATGAGCAGTTCTTC; cdr3_aa: CASSYAGTNNEQFF
v_call: TRBV7-9; clone_size: -; d_call: TRBD1; j_call: TRBJ1-4; cdr3_nt: TGTGCCAGCAGCCAGGGACAGTCTAATGAAAAACTGTTTTTT; cdr3_aa: CASSQGQSNEKLFF